The rows below give T cell receptor beta chains drawn from one sample of a study of blood T cells in healthy people across ages. Using its own MiXCR run on the 5' RACE reads, TCRdb lists one record per CDR3 protein. The table has about 1.6 million distinct CDR3 sequences, roughly a third seen once. The sample consisted of blood. The receptors derive from a woman aged 30 to 39 in good health. The CDR3 runs from the conserved cysteine through the conserved F or W. The D gene is left open where the match is weak. For some rows the clone size is stated as once, few or many, or as a class when expanded; others skip it.

v_gene	abundance	j_gene	d_gene	CDR3nt	CDR3aa
TRBV9	NA	TRBJ2-6	NA	TGTGCCAGCAGCGTAGTTACTCTTAGAGGCTCTGGGGCCAACGTCCTGACTTTC	CASSVVTLRGSGANVLTF
TRBV20-1	NA	TRBJ2-1	TRBD2	TGCAGTGCTAGAGACCCTAGCGGAGGACTCTACAATGAGCAGTTCTTC	CSARDPSGGLYNEQFF
TRBV13	NA	TRBJ1-2	NA	TGTGCCAGCAGCTTACGGGGGCTTGAATATGGCTACACCTTC	CASSLRGLEYGYTF
TRBV15	NA	TRBJ2-7	NA	TGTGCCACCAGCAGTGAGCCTGACGGCGAGCAGTACTTC	CATSSEPDGEQYF
TRBV7-2	NA	TRBJ2-3	NA	TGTGCCAGCAGCTCAGACCCGGGACTCAGCACAGATACGCAGTATTTT	CASSSDPGLSTDTQYF
TRBV27	few	TRBJ2-7	NA	TGTGCCAGCAGTCCGAGGACCCTCTGGCCCTACGAGCAGTACTTC	CASSPRTLWPYEQYF
TRBV12-3/TRBV12-4	NA	TRBJ1-4	NA	TGTGCCAGCAGCCCCGGGACCCTAATGGATGAAAAACTGTTTTTT	CASSPGTLMDEKLFF
TRBV10-3	few	TRBJ1-2	NA	TGTGCCATCACCCTGGGAGAGAACTATGGCTACACCTTC	CAITLGENYGYTF
TRBV28	few	TRBJ2-7	NA	TGTGCCAGCAGTTTGTCGGAGCGTGACTACGAGCAGTACTTC	CASSLSERDYEQYF
TRBV29-1	many	TRBJ2-5	NA	TGCAGCGTTGGATTCTTCGGGGTAGAAGAGACCCAGTACTTC	CSVGFFGVEETQYF
TRBV20-1	NA	TRBJ2-1	TRBD2	TGCAGTGCTAGACTGACTAGCGGGAGAGCCAATGAGCAGTTCTTC	CSARLTSGRANEQFF
TRBV7-2	few	TRBJ1-2	NA	TGTGCCAGCAGCTACTACAGGGATAACTATGGCTACACCTTC	CASSYYRDNYGYTF
TRBV10-3	few	TRBJ2-7	TRBD2	TGTGCCGTTCAACCTAGCGGGAGTTCCTACGAGCAGTACTTC	CAVQPSGSSYEQYF
TRBV5-1	few	TRBJ2-3	TRBD1	TGCGCCAGCAGCTTGGGAAGGACAGGGCGCTCAGATACGCAGTATTTT	CASSLGRTGRSDTQYF
TRBV7-8	NA	TRBJ1-1	NA	TGTGCCAGCAGCTTAAGGTTTGTGGGCCGAACGGGCGCCACTGAAGCTTTCTTT	CASSLRFVGRTGATEAFF
TRBV4-2	few	TRBJ1-2	NA	TGTGCCAGCAGCCAAGACTTAGGGACGGAGTATTCCCCGAGACCATATGGCTACACCTTC	CASSQDLGTEYSPRPYGYTF
TRBV10-3	many	TRBJ2-7	TRBD1	TGTGCCATCAGTAAACAGGGGGCCGAGCAGTACTTC	CAISKQGAEQYF
TRBV20-1	NA	TRBJ1-5	TRBD1	TGCAGTGCGATCCCGGGACAGGGGGCGGGTAGCAATCAGCCCCAGCATTTT	CSAIPGQGAGSNQPQHF
TRBV20-1	few	TRBJ2-2	NA	TGCAGTGCTAGGGGCGGGGGCACGAACACCGGGGAGCTGTTTTTT	CSARGGGTNTGELFF
TRBV18	NA	TRBJ1-1	NA	TGTGCCAGCTCATCTCCACCGACCACTGAAGCTTTCTTT	CASSSPPTTEAFF
TRBV7-9	NA	TRBJ2-1	TRBD2	TGTGCCAGCAGCTTGGGGCGGGAGGGCCCCCACAATGAGCAGTTCTTC	CASSLGREGPHNEQFF
TRBV4-1	few	TRBJ2-7	TRBD2	TGCGCCAGCAGCCACCCCGGGGCCAGCGGGGGGGTCGAGCAGTACTTC	CASSHPGASGGVEQYF
TRBV20-1	NA	TRBJ2-7	NA	TGCAGTGCCCGGGTCTCTAGTGTCTACGAGCAGTACTTC	CSARVSSVYEQYF